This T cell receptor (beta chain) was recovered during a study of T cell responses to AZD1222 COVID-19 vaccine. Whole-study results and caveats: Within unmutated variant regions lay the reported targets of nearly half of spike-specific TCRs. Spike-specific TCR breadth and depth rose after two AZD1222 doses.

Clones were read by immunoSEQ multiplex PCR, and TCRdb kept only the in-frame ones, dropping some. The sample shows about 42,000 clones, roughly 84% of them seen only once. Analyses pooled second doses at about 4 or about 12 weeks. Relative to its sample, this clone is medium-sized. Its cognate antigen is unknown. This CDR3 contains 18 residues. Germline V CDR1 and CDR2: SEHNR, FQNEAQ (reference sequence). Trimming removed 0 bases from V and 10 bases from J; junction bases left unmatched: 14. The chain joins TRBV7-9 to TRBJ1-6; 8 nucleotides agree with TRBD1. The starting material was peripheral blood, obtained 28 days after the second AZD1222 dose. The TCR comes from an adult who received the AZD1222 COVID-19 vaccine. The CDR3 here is CASSLAGQDGVKYSPLHF. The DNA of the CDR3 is TGTGCCAGCAGCTTAGCGGGACAGGACGGGGTAAAGTACTCACCCCTCCACTTT. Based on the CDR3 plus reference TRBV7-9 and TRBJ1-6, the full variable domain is DTGVSQNPRHKITKRGQNVTFRCDPISEHNRLYWYRQTLGQGPEFLTYFQNEAQLEKSRLLSDRFSAERPKGSFSTLEIQRTEQGDSAMYLCASSLAGQDGVKYSPLHFGNGTRLTVT.